This TCR beta chain is from a study of post-analysis software for immune sequencing data. In the study overall: The disease courses covered relapsing-remitting, secondary progressive and progressive-relapsing multiple sclerosis.

Of note for this clonotype: No antigen is known for it. At one end, the junction sequence differs from germline, possibly due to a read error.

Broader study findings: The study found significantly lower normalized Chao1 diversity in multiple sclerosis patients than in controls. About five TRBV segments were more frequent in patients than controls; TRBV5-6, TRBV5-1 and TRBV20-1 belonged to this group.

Germline V gene lookup returns CDR1 LNHNV and CDR2 YYDKDF (reference sequence). The CDR3 loop spans 16 amino acids. Incorporated into the TCR beta cDNA libraries were unique molecular identifiers, which served to reduce PCR and sequencing biases. Via MiXCR, TCRdb re-called the PCR reads, giving one row per CDR3 protein. The sample contains approximately 260,000 distinct CDR3 sequences, 30% to 45% of which appear only once. What was sequenced was blood. V is TRBV15 and J is TRBJ2-7; 10 nucleotides match TRBD2. The receptor comes from a girl aged 5-17 years with multiple sclerosis. Here the CDR3 DNA reads TGTGCCACCACCAGAGCGGGAGGGCGCTTCTACAATGAGCAGTACTTC. It yields the protein CATTRAGGRFYNEQYF.